The clone carrying this TCR beta chain was recorded a few times. The sample belongs to a study of T-cell reconstitution after alpha-beta-depleted transplantation in children. Germline loops: CDR1 DFQATT, CDR2 SNEGSKA (reference sequence). Trimming took off 3 bases at V and 6 bases at J, with 18 bases between the two ends. The CDR3 spans 14 residues. Unique molecular identifiers were incorporated during preparation of the TCRbeta library. From the PCR reads, TCRdb called clonotypes with MiXCR, one entry per CDR3 protein. Of about 610,000 distinct CDR3 sequences in the sample, about 10% were seen once. V is TRBV20-1 and J is TRBJ2-7; tentatively, D is TRBD1 (5 bases). Sample: PBMCs from the stem cell graft donor, taken from the stem cell graft. The receptor comes from a human donor who donated a stem cell graft to a child with acute myeloid leukemia. The CDR3 loop reads CSASDPRGKSEQYF. CDR3 DNA: TGCAGTGCTAGTGACCCAAGGGGTAAAAGCGAGCAGTACTTC.